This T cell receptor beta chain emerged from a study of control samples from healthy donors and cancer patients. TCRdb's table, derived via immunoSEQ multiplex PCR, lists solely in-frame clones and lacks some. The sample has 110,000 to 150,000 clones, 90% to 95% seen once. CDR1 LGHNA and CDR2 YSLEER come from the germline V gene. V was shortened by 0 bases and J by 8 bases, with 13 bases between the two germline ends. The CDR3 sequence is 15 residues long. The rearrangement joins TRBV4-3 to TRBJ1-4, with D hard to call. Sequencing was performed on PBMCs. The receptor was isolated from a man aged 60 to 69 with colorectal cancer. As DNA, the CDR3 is TGCGCCAGCAGCCAAGATTTGCCGGGTTCGGAAAAACTGTTTTTT. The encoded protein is CASSQDLPGSEKLFF.